This TCR beta chain is from a study of T cell repertoires in cytomegalovirus infection (dated by TCRdb to the late 2010s). Describing the broader study: The HLA type of each donor mattered for the analysis, because public TCR beta signatures pointed to carriage of CMV infection along with the matching HLA type.

Measured from the cysteine to the phenylalanine, the CDR3 is 15 residues long. Of the read, only the CDR3 DNA is kept; its 45 bases are in frame from base 1. V gives up 0 bases and J gives up 0 bases, and the segment between their germline ends measures 7 bases. The CDR1 and CDR2 encoded by the germline V gene are SGHDN and FVKESK. Data came from an Illumina HiSeq 1500. TCRdb trimmed public reads at Q25 via fastp, called clones via MiXCR and kept in-frame beta chains. Rows are combined by CDR3 protein, so each entry shows the most common genes and DNA. Across this sample there are about 180,000 distinct CDR3 sequences, with approximately 15% seen only once. The ten top clones hold 27% of the sample. There are many counts of this clonotype. There is no known antigen for this receptor. Per-base qualities were not stored, and no clone one base away is much larger. General findings and caveats noted by the study authors: The ex vivo response was dominated by HLA-C-restricted CMV-specific TCR beta clonotypes, and the single most frequent clonotype in two of eight donors was supplied by these HLA-C-restricted clonotypes. Carriers of CMV infection plus the relevant HLA type were discriminated by the cumulative frequency of public TCR beta family members in the study cohort and in an independent 352-donor cohort.

Sequencing was performed on PBMCs. The TCR sequence derives from a human donor in good health (CMV status not recorded). Some clones in this sample may be carry-over from other donors' samples. The rearranged segments are TRBV14 and TRBJ2-3, with the D segment identity uncertain. The nucleotide sequence is TGTGCCAGCAGCCAAGATGAGGCTAGCACAGATACGCAGTATTTT. It translates to CASSQDEASTDTQYF. The reference TRBV14 and TRBJ2-3 proteins fill in what lies around the CDR3, so the full variable domain reads EAGVTQFPSHSVIEKGQTVTLRCDPISGHDNLYWYRRVMGKEIKFLLHFVKESKQDESGMPNNRFLAERTGGTYSTLKVQPAELEDSGVYFCASSQDEASTDTQYFGPGTRLTVL.